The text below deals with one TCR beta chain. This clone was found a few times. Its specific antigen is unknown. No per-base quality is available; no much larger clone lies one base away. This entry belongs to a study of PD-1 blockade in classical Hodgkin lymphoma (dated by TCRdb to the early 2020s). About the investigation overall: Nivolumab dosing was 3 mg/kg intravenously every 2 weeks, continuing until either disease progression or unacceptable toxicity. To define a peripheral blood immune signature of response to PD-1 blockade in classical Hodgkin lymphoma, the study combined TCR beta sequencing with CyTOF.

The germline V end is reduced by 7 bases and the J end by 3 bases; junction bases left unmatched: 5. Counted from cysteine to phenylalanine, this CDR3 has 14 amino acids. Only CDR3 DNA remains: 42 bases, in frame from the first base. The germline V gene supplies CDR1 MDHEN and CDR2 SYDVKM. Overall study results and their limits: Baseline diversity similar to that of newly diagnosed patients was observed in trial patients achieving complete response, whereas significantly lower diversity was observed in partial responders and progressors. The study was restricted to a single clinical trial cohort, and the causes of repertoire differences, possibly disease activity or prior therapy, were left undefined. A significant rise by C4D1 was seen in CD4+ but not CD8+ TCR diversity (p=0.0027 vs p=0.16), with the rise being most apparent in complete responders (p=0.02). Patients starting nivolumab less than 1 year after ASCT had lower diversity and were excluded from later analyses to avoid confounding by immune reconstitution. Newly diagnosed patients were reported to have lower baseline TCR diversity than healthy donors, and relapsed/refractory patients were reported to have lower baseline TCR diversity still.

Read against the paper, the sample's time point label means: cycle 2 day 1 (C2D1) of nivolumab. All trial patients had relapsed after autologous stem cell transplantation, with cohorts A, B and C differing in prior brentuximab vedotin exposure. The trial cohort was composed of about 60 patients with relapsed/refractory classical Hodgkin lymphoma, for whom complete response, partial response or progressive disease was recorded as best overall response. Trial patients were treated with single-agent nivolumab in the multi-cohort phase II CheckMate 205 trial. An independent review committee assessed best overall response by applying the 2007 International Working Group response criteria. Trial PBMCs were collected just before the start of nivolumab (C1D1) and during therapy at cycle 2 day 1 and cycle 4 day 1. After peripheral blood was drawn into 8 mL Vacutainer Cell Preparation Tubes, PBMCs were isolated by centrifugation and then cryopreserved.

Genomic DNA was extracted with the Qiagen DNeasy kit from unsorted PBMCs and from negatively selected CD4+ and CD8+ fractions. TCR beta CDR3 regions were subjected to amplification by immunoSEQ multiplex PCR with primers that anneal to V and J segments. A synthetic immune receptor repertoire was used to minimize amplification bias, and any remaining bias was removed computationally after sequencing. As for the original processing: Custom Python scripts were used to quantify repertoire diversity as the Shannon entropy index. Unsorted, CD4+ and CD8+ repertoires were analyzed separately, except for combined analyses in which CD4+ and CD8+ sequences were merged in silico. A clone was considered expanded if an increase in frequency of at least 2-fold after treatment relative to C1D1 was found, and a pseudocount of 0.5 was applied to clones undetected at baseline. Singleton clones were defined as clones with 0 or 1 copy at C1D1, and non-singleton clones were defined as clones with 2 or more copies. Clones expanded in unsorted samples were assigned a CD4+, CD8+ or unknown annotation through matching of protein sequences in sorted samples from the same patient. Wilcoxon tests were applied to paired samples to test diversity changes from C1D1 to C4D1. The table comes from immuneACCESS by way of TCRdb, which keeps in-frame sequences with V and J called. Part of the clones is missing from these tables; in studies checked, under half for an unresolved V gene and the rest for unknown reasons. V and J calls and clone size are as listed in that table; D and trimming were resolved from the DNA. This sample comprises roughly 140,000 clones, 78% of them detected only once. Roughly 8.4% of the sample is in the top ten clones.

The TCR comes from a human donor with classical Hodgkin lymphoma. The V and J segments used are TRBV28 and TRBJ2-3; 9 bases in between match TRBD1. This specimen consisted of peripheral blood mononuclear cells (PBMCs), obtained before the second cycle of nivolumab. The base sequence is TGTGCCAGCACTAGGACAGGGGCGACAGATACGCAGTATTTT. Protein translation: CASTRTGATDTQYF.